This TCR beta chain was sequenced in a study of cytomegalovirus exposure and HLA in healthy donors. With respect to this clone: Its antigen is not identified.

The PCR contained 60 Vbeta and 13 Jbeta primers. Profiled with immunoSEQ multiplex PCR; TCRdb holds only in-frame clones, not every one. The sample table includes 150,000 to 200,000 clones. V lost 7 bases and J lost 8, with 17 bases in between. The CDR3 consists of 13 residues. The germline V gene encodes CDR1 MNHNS and CDR2 SASEGT. Study-wide points: The study listed approximately 160 cytomegalovirus-associated TCR beta chains.

The chain has TRBV6-1 and TRBJ1-2; D is ambiguous. The sequenced material came from PBMCs. The sequence came from a woman younger than 30 in good health and CMV-seropositive. The chain's CDR3 is CASNKEGGGGYTF. The CDR3 bases are TGTGCCAGCAACAAGGAGGGAGGCGGGGGCTACACCTTC.